This TCR beta chain was sequenced for a study of control samples from healthy donors and cancer patients. Sequencing used immunoSEQ multiplex PCR; TCRdb keeps in-frame clones, though not all of them. The sample includes tens of thousands of clones, about nine tenths of them seen just once. The CDR3 sequence is 13 residues long. Trimming took off 3 bases at V and 5 bases at J, with 8 bases between the two ends. The chain employs TRBV12-3 or TRBV12-4 and TRBJ2-1; D not certain. Source material: PBMCs. This clonotype was obtained from a woman in her forties or fifties with colorectal cancer. The CDR3 protein is CASSFLENNEQFF. Here the CDR3 DNA reads TGTGCCAGCAGTTTCCTAGAGAACAATGAGCAGTTCTTC.